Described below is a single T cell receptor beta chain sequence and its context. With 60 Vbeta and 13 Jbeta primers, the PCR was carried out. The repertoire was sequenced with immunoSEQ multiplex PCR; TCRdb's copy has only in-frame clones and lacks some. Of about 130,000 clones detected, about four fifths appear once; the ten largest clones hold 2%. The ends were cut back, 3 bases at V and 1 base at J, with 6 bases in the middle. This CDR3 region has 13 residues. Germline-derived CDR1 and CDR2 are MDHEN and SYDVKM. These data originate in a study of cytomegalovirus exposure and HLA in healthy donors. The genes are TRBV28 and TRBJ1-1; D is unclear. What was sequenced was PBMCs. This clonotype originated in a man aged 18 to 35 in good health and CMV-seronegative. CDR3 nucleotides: TGTGCCAGCAGTTTCACTAAGAACACTGAAGCTTTCTTT. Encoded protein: CASSFTKNTEAFF.